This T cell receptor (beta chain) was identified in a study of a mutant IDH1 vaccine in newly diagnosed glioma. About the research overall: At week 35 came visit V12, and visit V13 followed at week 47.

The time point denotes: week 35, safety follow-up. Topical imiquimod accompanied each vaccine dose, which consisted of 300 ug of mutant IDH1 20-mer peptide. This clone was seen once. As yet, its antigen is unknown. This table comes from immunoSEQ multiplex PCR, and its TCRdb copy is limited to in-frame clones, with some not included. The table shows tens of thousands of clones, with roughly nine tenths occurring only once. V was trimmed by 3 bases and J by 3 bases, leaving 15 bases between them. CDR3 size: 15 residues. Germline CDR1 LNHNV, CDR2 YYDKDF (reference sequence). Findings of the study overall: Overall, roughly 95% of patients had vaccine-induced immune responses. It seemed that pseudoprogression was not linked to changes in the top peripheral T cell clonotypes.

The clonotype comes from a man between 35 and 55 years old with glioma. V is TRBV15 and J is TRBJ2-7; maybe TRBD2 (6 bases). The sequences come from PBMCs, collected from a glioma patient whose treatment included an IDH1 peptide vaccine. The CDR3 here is CATSRGGRRYYEQYF. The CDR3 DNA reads TGTGCCACCAGCAGGGGGGGACGGCGGTACTACGAGCAGTACTTC.